This TCR beta chain was observed in a study of a mutant IDH1 vaccine in newly diagnosed glioma. For the study at large: Eight vaccine doses were administered to patients at weeks 1, 3, 5, 7, 11, 15, 19 and 23. The initiation of vaccination occurred 4-6 weeks after radiotherapy alone, or with temozolomide cycles.

Some clones are missing from TCRdb's copy, which holds only in-frame ones; the method was immunoSEQ multiplex PCR. The table records tens of thousands of clones, roughly 84% of them present only once. The sample's time point: week 23, last vaccination. A single vaccine dose contained 300 ug of mutant IDH1 20-mer peptide, and topical imiquimod was used with it. A word on this clone: What it binds is unknown.

The CDR3 has 18 amino acids. V lost 0 bases and J 3 bases, leaving 18 bases between the germline ends. In germline, CDR1 is LGHNA, CDR2 YSLEER. Source: PBMCs, taken from a glioma patient whose treatment included an IDH1 peptide vaccine. This sequence was found in a man aged 18 to 35 with glioma. V and J are TRBV4-3 and TRBJ2-1; TRBD2 is a possible D gene (6 bases). The CDR3 nucleotides read TGCGCCAGCAGCCAAGATGGGTTGACGGGACTGCACTACAATGAGCAGTTCTTC. It specifies CASSQDGLTGLHYNEQFF.